The sample holds a few counts of the clone carrying this TCR beta chain. The antigen remains undetermined. This sample stems from a study of beta chain features in type 1 diabetes. Expressed TCRB transcripts got sequenced, as all isolated RNA was reverse transcribed. The average output of naive, central memory and regulatory T cell samples was several million reads. The table came from immunoSEQ multiplex PCR; TCRdb's copy has only in-frame clones and leaves some out. The sample yields almost 350,000 clones, approximately 8.2% seen once. Purities in excess of 95% were seen in all sorted populations. Germline-derived CDR1 and CDR2 are SGHVS and FQNEAQ. V trimming: 2 bases; J trimming: 3 bases; junction bases outside the gene matches: 7. The CDR3 extends over 15 amino acids. Findings of the study overall: Among type 1 diabetes patients, VDJ junctions had fewer insertions and more deletions.

The V call is TRBV7-8, the J call TRBJ2-7; 7 bases line up with TRBD2. This TCR derives from a young woman in good health. The specimen was central memory CD4+ T cells from blood. CDR3 DNA: TGTGCCAGCAGCTTACATGGCGGGAGAGTCTACGAGCAGTACTTC. Protein: CASSLHGGRVYEQYF. The entire variable domain, with the rest obtained from reference TRBV7-8 and TRBJ2-7, is as follows: GAGVSQSPRYKVAKRGQDVALRCDPISGHVSLFWYQQALGQGPEFLTYFQNEAQLDKSGLPSDRFFAERPEGSVSTLKIQRTQQEDSAVYLCASSLHGGRVYEQYFGPGTRLTVT.